These 3 T cell receptor beta chains share one sample of origin, sequenced in a study of T cell changes during pregnancy in multiple sclerosis. Sequencing was performed with immunoSEQ multiplex PCR; in TCRdb, only in-frame clones are kept and a portion is missing. The sample lists approximately 100,000 clones, more than 85% occurring once. Specimen: peripheral blood, collected in the second trimester of pregnancy. These receptors came from a female donor with multiple sclerosis, enrolled in a pregnancy study.

The chain carries TRBV14 and TRBJ2-1, with a weak D call TRBD1 (5 bases). V lost 4 bases to trimming and J lost 3 bases, with 10 bases between them. Germline CDR1 is SGHDN and CDR2 is FVKESK. The CDR3 loop spans 14 amino acids. CDR3 DNA: TGTGCCAGCAGCCCCGGGCAGGGCTACAATGAGCAGTTCTTC. Its translation: CASSPGQGYNEQFF.

This chain uses TRBV18 with TRBJ1-1; 7 nucleotides agree with TRBD1. The CDR3 is 16 amino acids. CDR1 is KGHSH, CDR2 LQKENI, per germline. The V gene end was trimmed by 6 bases and the J gene end by 2 bases; junction bases not matched to a gene: 12. DNA for the CDR3: TGTGCCAGCTCCCTGACAGGGCCGGGCCTTAACACTGAAGCTTTCTTT. Its protein is CASSLTGPGLNTEAFF.

This clone was seen a handful of times. CDR3 region: CASSLYGAYEQYF. The CDR3 region has the DNA TGTGCCAGCAGTTTATACGGGGCCTACGAGCAGTACTTC. This chain joins TRBV27 and TRBJ2-7; TRBD2 is a possible D gene (5 bases). Trimming pared 1 base from V and 2 bases from J, leaving 6 bases between. This CDR3 is 13 amino acids long. Per germline, CDR1 MNHEY and CDR2 SMNVEV (reference sequence).